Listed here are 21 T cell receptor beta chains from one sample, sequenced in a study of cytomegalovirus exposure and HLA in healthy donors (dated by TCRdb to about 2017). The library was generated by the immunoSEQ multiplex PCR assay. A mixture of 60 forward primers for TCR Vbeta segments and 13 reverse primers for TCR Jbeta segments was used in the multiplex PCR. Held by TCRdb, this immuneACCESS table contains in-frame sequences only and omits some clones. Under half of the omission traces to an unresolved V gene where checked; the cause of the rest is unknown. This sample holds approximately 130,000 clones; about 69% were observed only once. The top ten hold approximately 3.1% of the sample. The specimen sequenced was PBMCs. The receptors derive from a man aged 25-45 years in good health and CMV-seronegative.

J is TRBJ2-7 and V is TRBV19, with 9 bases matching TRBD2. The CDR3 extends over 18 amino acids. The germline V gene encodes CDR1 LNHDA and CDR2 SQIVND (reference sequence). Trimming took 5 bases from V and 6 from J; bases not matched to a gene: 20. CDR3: CASSRIGAGGPKALEQYF. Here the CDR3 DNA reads TGTGCCAGTAGTCGGATCGGAGCGGGGGGACCTAAGGCCCTCGAGCAGTACTTC.

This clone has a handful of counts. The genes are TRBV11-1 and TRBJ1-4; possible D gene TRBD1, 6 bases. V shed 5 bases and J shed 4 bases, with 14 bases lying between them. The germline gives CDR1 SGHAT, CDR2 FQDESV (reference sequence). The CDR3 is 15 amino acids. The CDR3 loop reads CASSRPGASNEKLFF. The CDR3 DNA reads TGTGCCAGCAGCCGCCCAGGGGCGAGTAATGAAAAACTGTTTTTT.

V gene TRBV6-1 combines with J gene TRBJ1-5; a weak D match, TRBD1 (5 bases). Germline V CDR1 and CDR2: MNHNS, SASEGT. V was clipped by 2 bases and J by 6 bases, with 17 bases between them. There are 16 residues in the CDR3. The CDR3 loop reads CASSEHGGSFFQPQHF. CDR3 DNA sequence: TGTGCCAGCAGTGAACACGGGGGGAGTTTTTTTCAGCCCCAGCATTTT.

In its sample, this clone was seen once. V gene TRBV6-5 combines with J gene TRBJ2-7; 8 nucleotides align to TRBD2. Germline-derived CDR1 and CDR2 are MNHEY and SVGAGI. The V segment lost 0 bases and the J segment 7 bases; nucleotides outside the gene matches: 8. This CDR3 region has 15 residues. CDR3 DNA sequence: TGTGCCAGCAGTTACTCTTTCGGGGGGGGAAAGGAGCAGTACTTC. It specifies CASSYSFGGGKEQYF.

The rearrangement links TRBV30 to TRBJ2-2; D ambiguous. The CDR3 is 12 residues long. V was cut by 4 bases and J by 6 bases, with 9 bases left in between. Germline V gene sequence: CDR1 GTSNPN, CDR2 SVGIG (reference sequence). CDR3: CAWTLAAGELFF. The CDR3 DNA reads TGTGCCTGGACTCTTGCGGCCGGGGAGCTGTTTTTT.

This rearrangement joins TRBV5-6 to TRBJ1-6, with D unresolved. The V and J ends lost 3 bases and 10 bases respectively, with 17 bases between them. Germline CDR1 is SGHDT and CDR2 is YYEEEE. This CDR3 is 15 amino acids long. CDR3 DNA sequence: TGTGCCAGCAGCTCGGAAGGAGCCCTTTGGTCACCCCTCCACTTT. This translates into CASSSEGALWSPLHF.

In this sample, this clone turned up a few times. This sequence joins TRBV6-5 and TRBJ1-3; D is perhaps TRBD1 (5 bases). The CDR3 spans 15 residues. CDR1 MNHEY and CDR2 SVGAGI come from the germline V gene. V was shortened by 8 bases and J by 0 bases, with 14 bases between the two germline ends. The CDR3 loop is CASSTGQRSGNTIYF. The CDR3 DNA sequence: TGTGCCAGCTCTACTGGACAACGCTCTGGAAACACCATATATTTT.

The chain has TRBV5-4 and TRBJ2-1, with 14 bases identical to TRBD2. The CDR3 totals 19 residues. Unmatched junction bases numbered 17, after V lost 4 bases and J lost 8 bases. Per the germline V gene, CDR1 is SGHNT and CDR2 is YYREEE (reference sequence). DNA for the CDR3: TGTGCCAGCAGCGCTAGGGGACTAGCGGGAGCGGGGTCGATCGATGAGCAGTTCTTC. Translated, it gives CASSARGLAGAGSIDEQFF.

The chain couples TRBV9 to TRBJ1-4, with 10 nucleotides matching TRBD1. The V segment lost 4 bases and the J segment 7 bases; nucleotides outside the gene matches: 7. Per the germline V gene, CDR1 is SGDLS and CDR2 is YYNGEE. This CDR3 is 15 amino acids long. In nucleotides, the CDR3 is TGTGCCAGCAGCTCTGACAGGGGGCGGAGTGAAAAACTGTTTTTT. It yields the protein CASSSDRGRSEKLFF.

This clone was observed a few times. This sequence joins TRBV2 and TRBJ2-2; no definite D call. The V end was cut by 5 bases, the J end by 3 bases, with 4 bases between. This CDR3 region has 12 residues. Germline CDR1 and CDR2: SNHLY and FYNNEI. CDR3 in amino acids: CASSLDTGELFF. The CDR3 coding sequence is TGTGCCAGCAGTTTAGACACCGGGGAGCTGTTTTTT.

In DNA form, the CDR3 reads TGTGCCAGCGGTCGCCAGGGGGCAAATAGCAATCAGCCCCAGCATTTT. This translates into CASGRQGANSNQPQHF. This chain connects TRBV27 to TRBJ1-5; 8 bases are a match to TRBD1. Germline V gene lookup returns CDR1 MNHEY and CDR2 SMNVEV (reference sequence). The CDR3 consists of 16 residues. The V and J ends lost 8 bases and 0 bases, in that order; junction bases with no gene match: 9.

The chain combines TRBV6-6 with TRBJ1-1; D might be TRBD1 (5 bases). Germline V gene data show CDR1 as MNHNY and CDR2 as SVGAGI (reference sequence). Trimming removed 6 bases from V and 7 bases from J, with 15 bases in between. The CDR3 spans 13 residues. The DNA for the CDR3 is TGTGCCAGCAGGGCCCAAGAAACAGGTGAAGCTTTCTTT. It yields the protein CASRAQETGEAFF.

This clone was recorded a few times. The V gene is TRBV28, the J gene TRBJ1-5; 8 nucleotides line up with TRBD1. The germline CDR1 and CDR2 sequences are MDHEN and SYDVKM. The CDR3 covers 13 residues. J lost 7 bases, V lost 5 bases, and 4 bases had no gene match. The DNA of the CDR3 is TGTGCCAGCAGTCCCCCAGGGGGCCAGCCCCAGCATTTT. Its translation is CASSPPGGQPQHF.

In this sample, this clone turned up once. The CDR3 spells CASSVEGGAGYTF. CDR3 DNA sequence: TGCGCCAGCAGCGTCGAGGGAGGGGCCGGCTACACCTTC. V gene TRBV5-1 combines with J gene TRBJ1-2; perhaps TRBD1 as D (5 bases). Germline CDR1 and CDR2: SGHRS and YFSETQ. V shed 4 bases and J shed 8 bases, with 15 bases lying between them. The CDR3 covers 13 residues.

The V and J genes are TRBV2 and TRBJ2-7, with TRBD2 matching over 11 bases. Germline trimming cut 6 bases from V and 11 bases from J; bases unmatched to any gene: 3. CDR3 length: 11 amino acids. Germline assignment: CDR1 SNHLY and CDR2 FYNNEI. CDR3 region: CASSETSGEYF. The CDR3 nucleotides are TGTGCCAGCAGCGAGACTAGCGGGGAGTACTTC.

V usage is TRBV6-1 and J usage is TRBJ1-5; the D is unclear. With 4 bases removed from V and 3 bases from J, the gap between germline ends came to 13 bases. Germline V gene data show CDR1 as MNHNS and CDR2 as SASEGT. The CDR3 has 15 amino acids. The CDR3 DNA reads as TGTGCCAGCAGTGCCGAGGCCGGTTACAATCAGCCCCAGCATTTT. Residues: CASSAEAGYNQPQHF.

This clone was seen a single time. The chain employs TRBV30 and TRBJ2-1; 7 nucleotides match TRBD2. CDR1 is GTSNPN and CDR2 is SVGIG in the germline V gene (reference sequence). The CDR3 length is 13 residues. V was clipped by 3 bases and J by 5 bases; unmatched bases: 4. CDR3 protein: CAWSGLADNEQFF. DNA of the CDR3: TGTGCCTGGAGCGGGCTAGCGGACAATGAGCAGTTCTTC.

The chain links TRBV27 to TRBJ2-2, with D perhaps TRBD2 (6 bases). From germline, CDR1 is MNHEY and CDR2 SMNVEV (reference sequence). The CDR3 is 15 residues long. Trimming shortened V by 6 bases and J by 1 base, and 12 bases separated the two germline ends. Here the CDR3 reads CASRVGGLNTGELFF. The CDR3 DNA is TGTGCCAGCAGGGTCGGGGGATTGAACACCGGGGAGCTGTTTTTT.

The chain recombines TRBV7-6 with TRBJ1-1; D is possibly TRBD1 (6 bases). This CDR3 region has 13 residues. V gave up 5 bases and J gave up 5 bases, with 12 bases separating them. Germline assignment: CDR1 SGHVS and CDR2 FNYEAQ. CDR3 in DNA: TGTGCCAGCAGCAAACAGGGAAATACTGAAGCTTTCTTT. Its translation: CASSKQGNTEAFF.

In DNA, the CDR3 is TGTGCCAGCAGCCAAGATTGGGACAGAGACTCCTATAATTCACCCCTCCACTTT. Residues: CASSQDWDRDSYNSPLHF. The rearrangement joins TRBV4-2 to TRBJ1-6; 7 nucleotides align to TRBD1. CDR1 is LGHNA, CDR2 YNFKEQ, per germline. The CDR3 consists of 18 residues. Trimming at V came to 0 bases and at J to 0 bases, leaving 5 bases not matched to a gene.

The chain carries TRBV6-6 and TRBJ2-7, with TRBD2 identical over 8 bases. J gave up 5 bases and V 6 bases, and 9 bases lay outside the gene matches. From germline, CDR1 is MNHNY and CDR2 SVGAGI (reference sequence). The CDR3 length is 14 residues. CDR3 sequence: CASRRGDAPDEQYF. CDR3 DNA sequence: TGTGCCAGCAGGCGGGGGGACGCCCCGGACGAGCAGTACTTC.